The next 16 T cell receptor beta chains were all read from a single sample in a study of cytomegalovirus exposure and HLA in healthy donors. Primers: 60 Vbeta forward and 13 Jbeta reverse. Clones were read by immunoSEQ multiplex PCR, and TCRdb kept only the in-frame ones, dropping some. The data hold 250,000 to 350,000 clones, with about 80% observed a single time. The specimen was PBMCs. Source of these receptors: a girl aged 2 to 9 in good health and CMV-seronegative.

The gene calls are TRBV7-7 and TRBJ2-2; 7 bases line up with TRBD2. V was clipped by 5 bases and J by 3 bases; unmatched bases: 6. Germline CDR1 is SSHAT and CDR2 is FNYEAQ (reference sequence). This CDR3 has 15 amino acids. CDR3 coding DNA: TGTGCCAGCAGCCCCGGGGGAGGGTACACCGGGGAGCTGTTTTTT. It translates to CASSPGGGYTGELFF.

The V gene is TRBV7-3, the J gene TRBJ2-3, with D maybe TRBD1 (6 bases). Germline values: CDR1 SGHTA, CDR2 FQGTGA. V shed 2 bases and J shed 2 bases, with 14 bases lying between them. The CDR3 is made up of 16 amino acids. DNA for the CDR3: TGTGCCAGCAGCTTAGGGACAAGAGGGAACACAGATACGCAGTATTTT. Encoded protein: CASSLGTRGNTDTQYF.

This chain joins TRBV5-6 and TRBJ1-1, with no clear D. The CDR3 spans 11 residues. Trimming stripped 5 bases from V and 7 bases from J, with 9 bases between. Germline CDR1 SGHDT, CDR2 YYEEEE. The CDR3 reads CASSFAYEAFF. The CDR3 coding sequence is TGTGCCAGCAGTTTTGCGTATGAAGCTTTCTTT.

This chain links TRBV2 with TRBJ2-5; D is possibly TRBD1 (6 bases). This CDR3 has 15 residues. Germline V gene sequence: CDR1 SNHLY, CDR2 FYNNEI. The ends were cut back, 0 bases at V and 4 bases at J, with 12 bases in the middle. The CDR3 DNA is TGTGCCAGCAGTGAAGCGCAGGGGCTCTCAGAGACCCAGTACTTC. Protein sequence: CASSEAQGLSETQYF.

This chain connects TRBV7-6 to TRBJ2-1, with D possibly being TRBD2 (6 bases). Trimming cost V 3 bases and J 3 bases, with 24 bases left between them. The CDR3 has 19 residues. The germline CDR1 and CDR2 sequences are SGHVS and FNYEAQ. CDR3 amino acids: CASSFGRQRLGYYYNEQFF. CDR3 coding DNA: TGTGCCAGCAGCTTTGGACGGCAAAGACTAGGTTACTACTACAATGAGCAGTTCTTC.

In this sample, this clone turned up a few times. DNA for the CDR3: TGTGCCAGCAGCTTGGGGGCCGACAGGAATCAGCCCCAGCATTTT. Translation gives CASSLGADRNQPQHF. The gene calls are TRBV5-8 and TRBJ1-5; possible D gene TRBD1, 6 bases. Trimming took off 0 bases at V and 4 bases at J, with 11 bases between the two ends. This CDR3 has 15 amino acids. Germline V lookup: CDR1 SGHTS, CDR2 YDEGEE.

V usage is TRBV28 and J usage is TRBJ1-1; D is unclear. The CDR3 loop spans 14 amino acids. Germline CDR1 is MDHEN and CDR2 is SYDVKM. The V gene lost 7 bases and the J gene lost 11 bases, with 23 bases spanning the gap. Here the CDR3 DNA reads TGTGCCAGCACCAATCCGCGGGTTCCCCGATTGGCTTTCTTT. Translated: CASTNPRVPRLAFF.

This rearrangement joins TRBV6-5 to TRBJ1-5; the match to TRBD1 covers 7 bases. Losses at the gene ends were 0 bases for V and 5 bases for J; bases not matched to a gene: 4. Germline V gene data show CDR1 as MNHEY and CDR2 as SVGAGI. CDR3 length: 15 residues. The CDR3 nucleotides are TGTGCCAGCAGTTACTCGAGGACAGGCGATCAGCCCCAGCATTTT. This encodes CASSYSRTGDQPQHF.

The V call is TRBV9, the J call TRBJ2-1, with TRBD2 matching over 12 bases. Germline V gene lookup returns CDR1 SGDLS and CDR2 YYNGEE. The CDR3 is made up of 15 amino acids. Trimming at V came to 3 bases and at J to 7 bases, leaving 5 bases not matched to a gene. CDR3 residues: CASSGGTSGRNEQFF. The CDR3 DNA reads TGTGCCAGCAGCGGGGGGACTAGCGGGCGGAATGAGCAGTTCTTC.

A few counts support this clone. The chain couples TRBV9 to TRBJ2-7, with TRBD2 matching over 11 bases. With 3 bases clipped from V and 3 bases from J, the junction kept 5 bases outside the gene matches. The CDR3 totals 15 residues. Per germline, CDR1 SGDLS and CDR2 YYNGEE. CDR3 bases: TGTGCCAGCAGCGCTAGCGGGGGGTCGGTCTACGAGCAGTACTTC. Its translation: CASSASGGSVYEQYF.

The gene calls are TRBV29-1 and TRBJ1-1; no definite D call. The germline CDR1 and CDR2 sequences are SQVTM and ANQGSEA. V lost 3 bases and J 10 bases, leaving 9 bases between the germline ends. The CDR3 is 10 amino acids. CDR3 loop: CSVDYSGAFF. In nucleotides, the CDR3 is TGCAGCGTTGACTACAGTGGAGCTTTCTTT.

The V and J genes are TRBV7-9 and TRBJ1-5; D is possibly TRBD1 (5 bases). The CDR3 is made up of 14 amino acids. From germline, CDR1 is SEHNR and CDR2 FQNEAQ (reference sequence). V shed 4 bases and J shed 5 bases, with 12 bases lying between them. CDR3 in amino acids: CASSSRGGDQPQHF. CDR3 in DNA: TGTGCCAGCAGCTCGCGGGGGGGGGATCAGCCCCAGCATTTT.

The V and J genes are TRBV27 and TRBJ2-2, with 7 bases identical to TRBD2. Germline V gene sequence: CDR1 MNHEY, CDR2 SMNVEV (reference sequence). The CDR3 runs 16 residues. V shed 3 bases and J 1 base; nucleotides not matched to a gene: 5. DNA of the CDR3: TGTGCCAGCAGTTTGGGGCTAGCGGTGAACACCGGGGAGCTGTTTTTT. Its translation is CASSLGLAVNTGELFF.

This clone was seen only a few times. The chain employs TRBV7-6 and TRBJ1-6; possibly TRBD1 for D (6 bases). The CDR3 is 16 residues long. Germline lookup yields CDR1 SGHVS and CDR2 FNYEAQ. Trimming shortened V by 1 base and J by 7 bases, and 14 bases separated the two germline ends. The CDR3: CASSLGVRGANSPLHF. The CDR3 region has the DNA TGTGCCAGCAGCTTAGGCGTCCGGGGGGCAAATTCACCCCTCCACTTT.

This rearrangement joins TRBV30 to TRBJ1-4; a possible D gene is TRBD1 (5 bases). CDR1 GTSNPN and CDR2 SVGIG come from the germline V gene (reference sequence). The CDR3 length is 14 residues. Trimming stripped 3 bases from V and 3 bases from J, with 11 bases between. CDR3 in DNA: TGTGCCTGGAGATGGCGACAGTCTAATGAAAAACTGTTTTTT. Its protein is CAWRWRQSNEKLFF.

The chain employs TRBV6-5 and TRBJ1-5, with D tentatively TRBD1 (5 bases). Trimming shortened V by 0 bases and J by 3 bases, and 9 bases separated the two germline ends. The CDR3 has 15 amino acids. Germline assignment: CDR1 MNHEY and CDR2 SVGAGI. CDR3 bases: TGTGCCAGCAGTTACTCGGGGCAGGTCAATCAGCCCCAGCATTTT. This gives the protein CASSYSGQVNQPQHF.